This entry lists 29 T cell receptor beta chains sequenced from one sample in a study of T cell responses to AZD1222 COVID-19 vaccine. TCRdb's copy holds only in-frame clones and misses some; the assay was immunoSEQ multiplex PCR. Found here are about 170,000 clones, just over 90% of them singletons; the top ten hold approximately 1.4%. The material was peripheral blood, obtained on day 0 of AZD1222 vaccination. Receptors originate from an adult in good health.

The V call is TRBV6-4, the J call TRBJ2-1; 9 positions match TRBD2. Germline CDR1 is MRHNA and CDR2 is SNTAGT. The CDR3 sequence is 15 residues long. V dropped 8 bases and J dropped 6; count of bases not matched to a gene: 11. DNA of the CDR3: TGTGCCAGCTCCCAGGCCCTAGCGGGGTTCAATGAGCAGTTCTTC. Its protein product is CASSQALAGFNEQFF.

The chain links TRBV4-3 to TRBJ1-2, with TRBD1 matching 9 bases. The germline V gene has CDR1 LGHNA and CDR2 YSLEER. The length of the CDR3 is 15 residues. J gave up 10 bases and V 2 bases, and 11 bases lay outside the gene matches. CDR3 bases: TGCGCCAGCAGCCAAACGGGACAGGGAAACGATCACTACACCTTC. It specifies CASSQTGQGNDHYTF.

Here the CDR3 DNA reads TGTGCCAGCAGCTTTGCTCGGGACTCCACGGAGGCTTTCTTT. This encodes CASSFARDSTEAFF. V is TRBV7-6 and J is TRBJ1-1; possible D gene TRBD1, 5 bases. The V gene's germline CDR1 is SGHVS and CDR2 FNYEAQ. The length of the CDR3 is 14 residues. V lost 3 bases to trimming and J lost 11 bases, with 19 bases between them.

This sequence joins TRBV11-1 and TRBJ2-7; D assignment may be TRBD1 or TRBD2 (6 bases each). The CDR3 is made up of 13 amino acids. Germline loops: CDR1 SGHAT, CDR2 FQDESV (reference sequence). V lost 5 bases to trimming and J lost 7 bases, with 15 bases between them. Written as DNA, the CDR3 is TGTGCCAGCAGCCCCCGCCGAGGGGGGGAGCAGTACTTC. Protein: CASSPRRGGEQYF.

The rearrangement links TRBV15 to TRBJ2-5, with D tentatively TRBD1 (6 bases). CDR1 and CDR2 (germline): LNHNV, YYDKDF (reference sequence). Trimming removed 2 bases at V and 5 bases at J, with 18 bases between. This CDR3 has 16 amino acids. This chain's CDR3 is CATSRKLRTDGETQYF. The CDR3 DNA is TGTGCCACCAGCAGAAAGTTACGGACAGACGGGGAGACCCAGTACTTC.

The chain uses TRBV10-3 and TRBJ2-3, with a possible D match to TRBD1 (6 bases). This CDR3 is built from 18 residues. CDR1 is ENHRY and CDR2 is SYGVKD in the germline V gene. Trimming stripped 2 bases from V and 4 bases from J, with 22 bases between. DNA of the CDR3: TGTGCCATCAGTGAGCCCGCCTTAGGGGGACGTTTGGCAGATACGCAGTATTTT. This gives the protein CAISEPALGGRLADTQYF.

This chain links TRBV3-1 (or the pseudogene TRBV3-2) with TRBJ1-2; D is possibly TRBD1 (5 bases). The germline V and J ends were trimmed by 0 bases and 6 bases, with 11 bases remaining between them. In germline, CDR1 is LGHDT, CDR2 YNNKEL (reference sequence). The CDR3 is 14 amino acids. CDR3 in DNA: TGTGCCAGCAGCCAAGATATGGGGGGGGATGGCTACACCTTC. It is translated as CASSQDMGGDGYTF.

The V call is TRBV28, the J call TRBJ1-1; no clear D. This CDR3 has 13 residues. Germline V gene sequence: CDR1 MDHEN, CDR2 SYDVKM. The V gene lost 3 bases and the J gene lost 1 base, with 6 bases spanning the gap. DNA for the CDR3: TGTGCCAGCAGTTTGGGAGGGAACACTGAAGCTTTCTTT. It translates to CASSLGGNTEAFF.

The chain recombines TRBV28 with TRBJ1-2; perhaps TRBD1 as D (5 bases). This CDR3 comprises 15 residues. Germline CDR1 MDHEN, CDR2 SYDVKM. V dropped 4 bases and J dropped 7 bases, with 19 bases sitting between them. The CDR3 sequence: CASSSPRTPRRGYTF. The DNA for the CDR3 is TGTGCCAGCAGTTCTCCCCGGACACCAAGACGTGGCTACACCTTC.

V and J are TRBV5-1 and TRBJ1-2; weak D call: TRBD1 (5 bases). Germline V CDR1 and CDR2: SGHRS, YFSETQ. The CDR3 is 13 residues long. V dropped 1 base and J dropped 7 bases, with 11 bases sitting between them. The DNA for the CDR3 is TGCGCCAGCAGCTTGATGGGGACCTCTGGCTACACCTTC. This sequence encodes CASSLMGTSGYTF.

The chain employs TRBV5-4 and TRBJ1-2, with TRBD1 as a possible D gene (5 bases). Germline-derived CDR1 and CDR2 are SGHNT and YYREEE (reference sequence). This CDR3 region has 16 residues. Trimming removed 3 bases from V and 2 bases from J, with 17 bases in between. The DNA for the CDR3 is TGTGCCAGCAGCTCTGTCGCAGGGTCCGGCAACTATGGCTACACCTTC. Translation: CASSSVAGSGNYGYTF.

This chain uses TRBV4-3 with TRBJ2-7; 7 positions agree with TRBD1. V lost 0 bases, J lost 6 bases, and 14 bases stayed unmatched. The CDR3 sequence is 17 residues long. From germline, CDR1 is LGHNA and CDR2 YSLEER. CDR3 nucleotides: TGCGCCAGCAGCCAAGATCGTGTGAAGGGGGCGGCGGGCGAGCAGTACTTC. Protein: CASSQDRVKGAAGEQYF.

The chain carries TRBV7-8 and TRBJ1-2; 7 positions agree with TRBD1. V shed 2 bases and J 8 bases; nucleotides not matched to a gene: 5. The V gene's germline CDR1 is SGHVS and CDR2 FQNEAQ. The CDR3 spans 13 residues. CDR3 loop: CASSLTRQGGYTF. The DNA of the CDR3 is TGTGCCAGCAGCTTAACCAGACAGGGCGGCTACACCTTC.

This chain links TRBV2 with TRBJ2-1; D not resolved. The CDR3 contains 15 residues. The V and J ends lost 8 bases and 0 bases respectively, with 14 bases between them. The germline V gene encodes CDR1 SNHLY and CDR2 FYNNEI. The CDR3 region is CASVRRESSYNEQFF. The CDR3, as DNA: TGTGCCAGCGTTCGTCGTGAGAGCTCCTACAATGAGCAGTTCTTC.

CDR3 amino acids: CASRTGGAGDRGYTF. The CDR3 region has the DNA TGTGCCAGCAGGACAGGGGGCGCCGGCGATCGAGGCTACACCTTC. V and J are TRBV6-5 and TRBJ1-2; 10 positions match TRBD1. The CDR3 runs to 15 residues. The germline gives CDR1 MNHEY, CDR2 SVGAGI. The J segment lost 8 bases and the V segment lost 6 bases, leaving 12 bases of the junction unmatched.

The rearrangement links TRBV27 to TRBJ1-2; the D is unclear. The CDR3 is 15 residues long. Trimming left V 5 bases short and J 3 bases short, with 16 bases between. The germline CDR1 and CDR2 sequences are MNHEY and SMNVEV (reference sequence). The CDR3 DNA reads as TGTGCCAGCAGTACCCGCCCGGGCGGGTACTATGGCTACACCTTC. It codes for CASSTRPGGYYGYTF.

The V and J genes are TRBV4-1 and TRBJ2-5; D is undetermined. V dropped 2 bases and J dropped 4 bases, with 5 bases sitting between them. This CDR3 is 12 amino acids long. Per the germline V gene, CDR1 is MGHRA and CDR2 is YSYEKL. CDR3 loop: CASSQTLETQYF. The CDR3 nucleotides are TGCGCCAGCAGCCAAACCCTAGAGACCCAGTACTTC.

The gene calls are TRBV19 and TRBJ1-1; TRBD1 might be the D (5 bases). The V end was cut by 6 bases, the J end by 0 bases, with 14 bases between. The CDR3 extends over 15 amino acids. Germline-derived CDR1 and CDR2 are LNHDA and SQIVND (reference sequence). The CDR3 DNA reads as TGTGCCAGTAGGTTCACCGGGACTCTGAACACTGAAGCTTTCTTT. Amino acids: CASRFTGTLNTEAFF.

The chain combines TRBV7-2 with TRBJ1-5; D may be TRBD1 (6 bases). This CDR3 region has 16 residues. Per the germline V gene, CDR1 is SGHTA and CDR2 is FQGNSA. Trimming pared 0 bases from V and 0 bases from J, leaving 9 bases between. CDR3 sequence reads: CASSLAGTLSNQPQHF. As DNA, the CDR3 is TGTGCCAGCAGCTTAGCCGGGACACTTAGCAATCAGCCCCAGCATTTT.

The genes are TRBV6-1 and TRBJ2-7; D is possibly TRBD2 (6 bases). The CDR3 has 15 residues. CDR1 is MNHNS, CDR2 SASEGT, per germline. V was trimmed by 1 base and J by 3 bases, leaving 13 bases between them. The CDR3 is CASSEVGDSFYEQYF. CDR3 nucleotides: TGTGCCAGCAGTGAAGTGGGGGACTCTTTCTACGAGCAGTACTTC.

The chain carries TRBV10-3 and TRBJ1-6; 8 positions match TRBD1. This CDR3 has 18 residues. Germline-derived CDR1 and CDR2 are ENHRY and SYGVKD. Trimming cost V 4 bases and J 0 bases; bases outside gene matches: 8. The CDR3, as DNA: TGTGCCATCAGTGTCCGGGACAGGACGGTCTCCTATAATTCACCCCTCCACTTT. It codes for CAISVRDRTVSYNSPLHF.

V usage is TRBV2 and J usage is TRBJ1-5; D perhaps matches TRBD1 (5 bases). There are 16 residues in the CDR3. The V end was cut by 3 bases, the J end by 2 bases, with 14 bases between. From germline, CDR1 is SNHLY and CDR2 FYNNEI. The CDR3 region is CASSEWTNSGNQPQHF. Written as DNA, the CDR3 is TGTGCCAGCAGTGAGTGGACAAATTCCGGCAATCAGCCCCAGCATTTT.

The chain uses TRBV28 and TRBJ2-2, with D tentatively TRBD1 or TRBD2 (7 bases each). The CDR3 spans 14 residues. The germline V gene has CDR1 MDHEN and CDR2 SYDVKM. Trimming took off 6 bases at V and 6 bases at J, with 14 bases between the two ends. CDR3 in amino acids: CASSAQGGAGELFF. The CDR3, as DNA: TGTGCCAGCAGCGCCCAGGGGGGGGCCGGGGAGCTGTTTTTT. The full variable domain, with the rest looked up from reference TRBV28 and TRBJ2-2, is DVKVTQSSRYLVKRTGEKVFLECVQDMDHENMFWYRQDPGLGLRLIYFSYDVKMKEKGDIPEGYSVSREKKERFSLILESASTNQTSMYLCASSAQGGAGELFFGEGSRLTVL.

J is TRBJ2-7 and V is TRBV4-1, with D possibly TRBD2 on 5 matching bases. Trimming removed 1 base from V and 3 bases from J, with 13 bases in between. Germline V CDR1 and CDR2: MGHRA, YSYEKL. The CDR3 extends over 15 amino acids. The chain's CDR3 is CASSQGFSGYYEQYF. In nucleotides, the CDR3 is TGCGCCAGCAGCCAAGGCTTTTCGGGGTACTACGAGCAGTACTTC.

The chain joins TRBV9 to TRBJ1-6; the D is unclear. In germline, CDR1 is SGDLS, CDR2 YYNGEE. The V gene lost 0 bases and the J gene lost 8 bases, with 12 bases spanning the gap. This CDR3 has 15 amino acids. In nucleotides, the CDR3 is TGTGCCAGCAGCGTAGGAAGGGATTCCGATTCACCCCTCCACTTT. Translating it yields CASSVGRDSDSPLHF.

This clone was detected only once. The gene calls are TRBV4-3 and TRBJ1-2; D perhaps matches TRBD1 (6 bases). Germline assignment: CDR1 LGHNA and CDR2 YSLEER. The CDR3 has 15 amino acids. The V gene lost 0 bases and the J gene lost 4 bases, with 12 bases spanning the gap. DNA for the CDR3: TGCGCCAGCAGCCAAGACGCCAGGGGAACCTATGGCTACACCTTC. This codes for CASSQDARGTYGYTF.

The rearrangement uses TRBV12-3 or TRBV12-4 and TRBJ2-5; the D is unclear. This CDR3 has 12 amino acids. V gave up 8 bases and J gave up 2 bases, with 9 bases separating them. The CDR3 region has the DNA TGTGCCAGCGTCAACCAACAAGAGACCCAGTACTTC. As protein: CASVNQQETQYF.

The chain couples TRBV4-3 to TRBJ1-4; 9 bases fit TRBD1. Germline V gene sequence: CDR1 LGHNA, CDR2 YSLEER. This CDR3 has 18 residues. With V trimmed by 0 bases and J by 8 bases, 13 bases remained unmatched. CDR3 region: CASSQDRRTGVSDEKLFF. The CDR3 DNA sequence: TGCGCCAGCAGCCAAGATCGTAGGACAGGGGTTTCGGACGAAAAACTGTTTTTT.

The rearrangement joins TRBV6-2 or TRBV6-3 to TRBJ1-2, with 7 bases identical to TRBD1. CDR1 and CDR2 from the germline V gene are MNHEY and SVGEGT. V dropped 4 bases and J dropped 3; count of bases not matched to a gene: 8. This CDR3 has 15 amino acids. CDR3 region: CASSSGTEVHYGYTF. DNA for the CDR3: TGTGCCAGCAGTTCCGGGACAGAAGTCCACTATGGCTACACCTTC.